The 15 T cell receptor beta chains presented below share a single source sample, sequenced in a study of T cells in Graves' hyperthyroidism and ophthalmopathy. There were TCR beta CDR3 regions amplified from RNA transcripts. TCR CDR3 regions were first amplified by RT-PCR with HTBI primers. TCRdb itself ran the multiplex PCR reads through MiXCR, one entry per CDR3 protein. The table shows fewer than 650,000 distinct CDR3 sequences, with 46% occurring only once. The sequencing input was peripheral blood or thyroid tissue (not recorded which). Receptor source: an adult woman with Graves' disease, either hyperthyroidism or ophthalmopathy (not recorded which).

The chain combines TRBV29-1 with TRBJ2-5, with 13 bases lining up with TRBD2. Germline CDR1 is SQVTM and CDR2 is ANQGSEA. J lost 5 bases, V lost 3 bases, and 3 bases had no gene match. The CDR3 sequence is 14 residues long. CDR3 residues: CSVDELAGGETQYF. The CDR3 DNA reads TGCAGCGTTGATGAACTAGCGGGAGGGGAGACCCAGTACTTC.

This clonotype occurred once. The junction and the germline gene differ at one end; a read error may be behind it. The chain is built from TRBV27 and TRBJ1-1; 7 nucleotides line up with TRBD1. Germline CDR1 reads MNHEY; CDR2 reads SMNVEV (reference sequence). The length of the CDR3 is 13 residues. CDR3 nucleotide sequence: TGTGCCAGCAATCCTCGACAGGGCACTGAGGCTATCTTT. It translates to CASNPRQGTEAIF.

The rearrangement joins TRBV11-2 to TRBJ2-7, with 12 bases matching TRBD2. The V segment lost 5 bases and the J segment 1 base; nucleotides outside the gene matches: 3. Germline V gives CDR1 SGHAT, CDR2 FQNNGV. The CDR3 runs to 15 residues. The CDR3 DNA follows: TGTGCCAGCAGCAATCTAGCGGGAGGGTCCTACGAGCAGTACTTC. Amino acid sequence: CASSNLAGGSYEQYF.

The sample holds many counts of this clonotype. The chain couples TRBV15 to TRBJ1-1, with D unclear. CDR3 length: 13 residues. Germline loops: CDR1 LNHNV, CDR2 YYDKDF (reference sequence). Trimming cost V 4 bases and J 0 bases, with 6 bases left between them. In DNA form, the CDR3 reads TGTGCCACCAGCATCTCAGTGAACACTGAAGCTTTCTTT. The encoded protein is CATSISVNTEAFF.

This chain links TRBV20-1 with TRBJ2-3; 10 bases match TRBD2. The CDR3 length is 15 residues. Unmatched junction bases numbered 4, after V lost 3 bases and J lost 1 base. Germline V CDR1 and CDR2: DFQATT, SNEGSKA (reference sequence). CDR3 loop: CSAREGTSGTDTQYF. In nucleotides, the CDR3 is TGCAGTGCTAGGGAGGGGACTAGCGGCACAGATACGCAGTATTTT.

The chain is built from TRBV7-6 and TRBJ1-3; 8 nucleotides align to TRBD1. Germline lookup yields CDR1 SGHVS and CDR2 FNYEAQ. The CDR3 contains 20 residues. The J segment lost 0 bases and the V segment lost 2 bases, leaving 15 bases of the junction unmatched. CDR3 bases: TGTGCCAGCAGCTTATATCGCCTTACGGGACAGGCGAACTCTGGAAACACCATATATTTT. It specifies CASSLYRLTGQANSGNTIYF.

This clonotype was observed a single time. This chain's CDR3 is CASSLQADHRTGANVLTF. For the CDR3, the DNA is TGTGCCAGCAGCTTACAGGCCGATCACAGGACTGGGGCCAACGTCCTGACTTTC. The chain combines TRBV7-9 with TRBJ2-6, with D possibly matching TRBD1 (5 bases). From germline, CDR1 is SEHNR and CDR2 FQNEAQ (reference sequence). Deletions cut 2 bases from V and 2 bases from J, with 16 bases between. The length of the CDR3 is 18 residues.

At least ten counts were recorded for this clonotype. The V and J genes are TRBV20-1 and TRBJ1-5, with no clear D. Deletions cut 0 bases from V and 2 bases from J, with 17 bases between. The CDR3 covers 17 residues. Germline CDR1 DFQATT, CDR2 SNEGSKA (reference sequence). CDR3 nucleotide sequence: TGCAGTGCTAGAGATCCCGTCGGAGATAGCGGCAATCAGCCCCAGCATTTT. Its translation is CSARDPVGDSGNQPQHF.

This clonotype was detected many times. The junction departs from germline at one end; a sequencing error may be responsible. The genes are TRBV4-1 and TRBJ1-3; D unclear. Germline CDR1 and CDR2: MGHRA and YSYEKL. This CDR3 contains 15 residues. This CDR3 is CASSQDGVTGNTIYF. In DNA, the CDR3 is TGCGCCAGCAGTCAAGACGGGGTTACTGGAAACACCATATATTTT.

The genes are TRBV4-2 and TRBJ1-1; D perhaps matches TRBD1 (6 bases). Germline V CDR1 and CDR2: LGHNA, YNFKEQ. The CDR3 consists of 14 residues. V lost 3 bases and J 1 base, leaving 9 bases between the germline ends. The CDR3 nucleotides read TGTGCCAGCAGCCACCTGGGACAGAACACTGAAGCTTTCTTT. It is translated as CASSHLGQNTEAFF.

The sample holds a few counts of this clonotype. The V call is TRBV7-6, the J call TRBJ1-3, with a tentative D call TRBD1 (6 bases). CDR3 length: 18 residues. Per the germline V gene, CDR1 is SGHVS and CDR2 is FNYEAQ. V was pared by 5 bases and J by 3 bases, with 23 bases between. The CDR3, as DNA: TGTGCCAGCAGCCAATTAATGTCAGGGGAAGTCTTTGGAAACACCATATATTTT. The encoded protein is CASSQLMSGEVFGNTIYF.

The CDR3, as DNA: TGTGCCAGCAACCCACAGGGGGAAAACACTGAAGCTTTCTTT. It is translated as CASNPQGENTEAFF. The chain uses TRBV7-9 and TRBJ1-1; 8 nucleotides match TRBD1. The V gene end was trimmed by 7 bases and the J gene end by 2 bases; junction bases not matched to a gene: 6. Germline CDR1 SEHNR, CDR2 FQNEAQ (reference sequence). CDR3 size: 14 residues.

V and J are TRBV2 and TRBJ2-7; D might be TRBD2 (5 bases). The CDR3 extends over 16 amino acids. V was pared by 0 bases and J by 3 bases, with 15 bases between. In germline, CDR1 is SNHLY, CDR2 FYNNEI. The CDR3 loop reads CASSEATAGPHYEQYF. CDR3 nucleotides: TGTGCCAGCAGTGAAGCAACGGCGGGCCCCCACTACGAGCAGTACTTC.

This clonotype was observed a handful of times. The chain uses TRBV11-1 and TRBJ2-7; 7 nucleotides align to TRBD1. Per germline, CDR1 SGHAT and CDR2 FQDESV (reference sequence). V shed 4 bases and J 6 bases; nucleotides not matched to a gene: 9. This CDR3 has 14 amino acids. The CDR3 here is CASSSGQRGAEQYF. The DNA of the CDR3 is TGTGCCAGCAGCTCGGGACAGAGGGGTGCCGAGCAGTACTTC. Complete variable domain (other parts from reference TRBV11-1 and TRBJ2-7): EAEVAQSPRYKITEKSQAVAFWCDPISGHATLYWYRQILGQGPELLVQFQDESVVDDSQLPKDRFSAERLKGVDSTLKIQPAELGDSAMYLCASSSGQRGAEQYFGPGTRLTVT.

This chain connects TRBV12-3 or TRBV12-4 to TRBJ2-7, with D perhaps assigned TRBD1 or TRBD2 (5 bases each). Between the trimmed V and J ends, which lost 4 bases and 4 bases, there was a span of 17 bases. The CDR3 runs 15 residues. In nucleotides, the CDR3 is TGTGCCAGCAGTTCCCGGGACGGAGCATTATACGAGCAGTACTTC. Residues: CASSSRDGALYEQYF.